These 20 T cell receptor beta chains were sequenced from one sample in a study of CD8+ T cells in alopecia areata. Reverse transcribed after extraction, RNA yielded cDNA as the sequencing template. Assay used: immunoSEQ multiplex PCR; TCRdb lists only in-frame clones, some missing. The repertoire holds 95,000 to 150,000 clones, with about 51% as singletons. Sequencing was performed on NKG2D-low CD8+ T cells sorted from blood. The source of these receptors is a human donor with alopecia areata.

This chain uses TRBV7-3 with TRBJ2-1; TRBD2 might be the D (5 bases). Trimming removed 6 bases at V and 2 bases at J, with 14 bases between. The CDR3 has 15 residues. Germline CDR1 is SGHTA and CDR2 is FQGTGA. This CDR3 reads CASRRRESPYNEQFF. CDR3 nucleotides: TGTGCCAGCAGGCGCCGGGAAAGTCCCTACAATGAGCAGTTCTTC.

The rearrangement joins TRBV29-1 to TRBJ1-2; a weak D match, TRBD1 (5 bases). The CDR3 has 11 amino acids. The germline V and J ends were trimmed by 7 bases and 1 base, with 7 bases remaining between them. CDR1 SQVTM and CDR2 ANQGSEA come from the germline V gene. As DNA, the CDR3 is TGCAGCGCGACAGATAACTATGGCTACACCTTC. This codes for CSATDNYGYTF.

The rearrangement uses TRBV30 and TRBJ2-2; no reliable D call. V lost 4 bases and J 0 bases, leaving 9 bases between the germline ends. The length of the CDR3 is 14 residues. Germline CDR1 and CDR2: GTSNPN and SVGIG (reference sequence). The CDR3 DNA follows: TGTGCCTGGACGGCAGTCTCGAACACCGGGGAGCTGTTTTTT. This codes for CAWTAVSNTGELFF. The full variable domain, rest sourced from reference TRBV30 and TRBJ2-2, is SQTIHQWPATLVQPVGSPLSLECTVEGTSNPNLYWYRQAAGRGLQLLFYSVGIGQISSEVPQNLSASRPQDRQFILSSKKLLLSDSGFYLCAWTAVSNTGELFFGEGSRLTVL.

The rearrangement links TRBV28 to TRBJ1-1; maybe TRBD1 (5 bases). The ends were cut back, 6 bases at V and 6 bases at J, with 11 bases in the middle. The CDR3 has 12 residues. Germline CDR1 is MDHEN and CDR2 is SYDVKM. CDR3 DNA: TGTGCCAGCAGCTCAGGGATGGCTGAAGCTTTCTTT. Encoded protein: CASSSGMAEAFF.

V is TRBV30 and J is TRBJ2-2, with D possibly being TRBD1 (5 bases). CDR3 length equals 12 residues. Germline lookup yields CDR1 GTSNPN and CDR2 SVGIG (reference sequence). The germline V and J ends were trimmed by 5 bases and 5 bases, with 9 bases remaining between them. The CDR3 DNA reads as TGTGCCTGGGGACATACTACCGGGGAGCTGTTTTTT. This codes for CAWGHTTGELFF.

This clone has only a few counts. This chain links TRBV29-1 with TRBJ2-1; 11 bases agree with TRBD1. V lost 6 bases to trimming and J lost 8 bases; unmatched junction nucleotides: 9. The germline CDR1 and CDR2 sequences are SQVTM and ANQGSEA. CDR3 size: 14 residues. The CDR3 protein is CSVEGQGVGDEQFF. CDR3 nucleotides: TGCAGCGTGGAGGGACAGGGGGTTGGAGATGAGCAGTTCTTC.

V gene TRBV29-1 combines with J gene TRBJ2-7, with D perhaps matching TRBD1 (6 bases). There are 12 residues in the CDR3. Germline lookup yields CDR1 SQVTM and CDR2 ANQGSEA. V shed 3 bases and J shed 4 bases, with 10 bases lying between them. The CDR3 DNA reads as TGCAGCGTTGAGACAGGACCTTACGAGCAGTACTTC. It yields the protein CSVETGPYEQYF.

The chain uses TRBV15 and TRBJ2-7; a weak D match, TRBD1 (5 bases). This CDR3 spans 14 amino acids. The V and J ends lost 1 base and 6 bases respectively, with 13 bases between them. CDR1 is LNHNV and CDR2 is YYDKDF in the germline V gene (reference sequence). Here the CDR3 DNA reads TGTGCCACCAGCAGAGGATTCAGGGAAGGCGAGCAGTACTTC. This translates into CATSRGFREGEQYF.

This clone was picked up one time. The J gene is TRBJ2-4, the V gene TRBV27; a possible D gene is TRBD2 (5 bases). V lost 5 bases and J lost 1, with 15 bases in between. CDR1 is MNHEY and CDR2 is SMNVEV in the germline V gene (reference sequence). The CDR3 consists of 16 residues. DNA of the CDR3: TGTGCCAGCAGTCCCGGGGTGGGTGGGGCCAAAAACATTCAGTACTTC. Translation gives CASSPGVGGAKNIQYF.

This clone was observed a few times. This chain connects TRBV29-1 to TRBJ1-2; D might be TRBD1 (5 bases). Deletions cut 7 bases from V and 6 bases from J, with 12 bases between. Germline loops: CDR1 SQVTM, CDR2 ANQGSEA. CDR3 length: 11 residues. This CDR3 is CSARAPDGYTF. CDR3 sequence (DNA): TGCAGCGCCAGGGCACCCGATGGCTACACCTTC.

This clone was counted between two and nine times. The CDR3 DNA reads TGCGCCAGCAGCCCGGGGACTAGCGGACAAGAGACCCAGTACTTC. Encoded protein: CASSPGTSGQETQYF. The chain employs TRBV4-1 and TRBJ2-5; TRBD2 aligns across 11 bases. This CDR3 contains 15 residues. The V and J ends lost 4 bases and 2 bases, in that order; junction bases with no gene match: 3. Germline V gene lookup returns CDR1 MGHRA and CDR2 YSYEKL.

The rearrangement uses TRBV27 and TRBJ2-5; weak D call: TRBD2 (7 bases). Germline V CDR1 and CDR2: MNHEY, SMNVEV (reference sequence). The CDR3 contains 14 residues. Trimming removed 4 bases at V and 5 bases at J, with 14 bases between. CDR3 loop: CASSWGGAYETQYF. CDR3 in DNA: TGTGCCAGCAGTTGGGGGGGCGCGTATGAGACCCAGTACTTC.

This clone was seen only a few times. The chain combines TRBV27 with TRBJ2-3; D might be TRBD2 (6 bases). The germline V gene has CDR1 MNHEY and CDR2 SMNVEV (reference sequence). The CDR3 is 17 residues long. The ends were cut back, 5 bases at V and 4 bases at J, with 22 bases in the middle. CDR3 residues: CASSAATPGRTADTQYF. As DNA, the CDR3 is TGTGCCAGCAGTGCGGCGACTCCGGGGAGGACGGCAGATACGCAGTATTTT.

This clone was detected only a few times. V usage is TRBV7-9 and J usage is TRBJ2-7; D might be TRBD1 (6 bases). Trimming removed 4 bases from V and 5 bases from J, with 9 bases in between. The CDR3 has 12 residues. The germline V gene encodes CDR1 SEHNR and CDR2 FQNEAQ (reference sequence). CDR3: CASSSGEHEQYF. CDR3 coding DNA: TGTGCCAGCAGCTCAGGGGAGCACGAGCAGTACTTC.

This clone was found a few times. The chain uses TRBV27 and TRBJ2-7; D ambiguous. With 8 bases removed from V and 3 bases from J, the gap between germline ends came to 14 bases. The CDR3 contains 13 residues. Germline CDR1 is MNHEY and CDR2 is SMNVEV (reference sequence). The CDR3 loop reads CASAMGRSYEQYF. The CDR3 DNA is TGTGCCAGCGCCATGGGCAGGAGCTACGAGCAGTACTTC.

J is TRBJ2-7 and V is TRBV28, with TRBD2 matching over 11 bases. V shed 6 bases and J 7 bases; nucleotides not matched to a gene: 11. The CDR3 consists of 15 residues. Germline values: CDR1 MDHEN, CDR2 SYDVKM. The CDR3 sequence is CASSLQTSGIQEQYF. The CDR3 bases are TGTGCCAGCAGCCTTCAGACTAGCGGGATTCAGGAGCAGTACTTC.

The chain carries TRBV25-1 and TRBJ2-2; TRBD1 aligns across 7 bases. This CDR3 region has 14 residues. Trimming cost V 7 bases and J 5 bases; bases outside gene matches: 7. The germline gives CDR1 MGHDK, CDR2 SYGVNS. This chain's CDR3 is CASTPGTDTGELFF. In DNA form, the CDR3 reads TGTGCCAGCACCCCTGGGACAGATACCGGGGAGCTGTTTTTT.

This clone was seen more than once but under ten times. The rearrangement uses TRBV4-1 and TRBJ1-3, with a possible D match to TRBD1 (5 bases). The CDR3 spans 15 residues. CDR1 and CDR2 from the germline V gene are MGHRA and YSYEKL. Trimming shortened V by 7 bases and J by 4 bases, and 17 bases separated the two germline ends. The CDR3 sequence: CASTHSAGLGNTIYF. CDR3 DNA: TGCGCCAGCACCCACTCGGCGGGGCTGGGAAACACCATATATTTT.

This clone was counted once. The chain has TRBV27 and TRBJ1-2; D not certain. The V gene lost 3 bases and the J gene lost 2 bases, with 13 bases spanning the gap. Germline V CDR1 and CDR2: MNHEY, SMNVEV (reference sequence). This CDR3 comprises 15 residues. CDR3: CASSFGRGGNYGYTF. The DNA for the CDR3 is TGTGCCAGCAGTTTTGGTCGTGGAGGCAACTATGGCTACACCTTC.

This clone appeared a few times. The CDR3 loop reads CASSDRLETYEQYF. The CDR3 DNA follows: TGTGCCAGCAGTGACCGACTCGAAACCTACGAGCAGTACTTC. The chain links TRBV25-1 to TRBJ2-7, with D hard to call. Germline assignment: CDR1 MGHDK and CDR2 SYGVNS. The V gene lost 3 bases and the J gene lost 2 bases, with 11 bases spanning the gap. This CDR3 contains 14 residues.